The sample holds many counts of the clone carrying this TCR beta chain. This sample is part of a study of metastatic and nonmetastatic thyroid tumors. At the level of the study: From malignant and benign thyroid patients, repertoires in blood and in tumor or nodule tissue were compared.

Patients underwent thyroid surgery, and none had received any treatment before it. V trimming: 2 bases; J trimming: 3 bases; junction bases outside the gene matches: 10. The CDR3 spans 16 residues. CDR1 and CDR2 (germline): DFQATT, SNEGSKA (reference sequence). TCRdb used MiXCR to call clones anew from the PCR reads. The data contain 25,000 to 30,000 clones, roughly 3.5% of them singletons. J is TRBJ2-5 and V is TRBV20-1; 9 nucleotides align to TRBD1. The sequencing sample was made of blood. The TCR was taken from a male donor with papillary thyroid cancer or a benign thyroid nodule (not recorded which). Some clones in this sample may be carry-over from other donors' samples. The CDR3 nucleotides read TGCAGTGCTAGACCCCGGGACAGGGCGGGGGAAGAGACCCAGTACTTC. Encoded protein: CSARPRDRAGEETQYF.